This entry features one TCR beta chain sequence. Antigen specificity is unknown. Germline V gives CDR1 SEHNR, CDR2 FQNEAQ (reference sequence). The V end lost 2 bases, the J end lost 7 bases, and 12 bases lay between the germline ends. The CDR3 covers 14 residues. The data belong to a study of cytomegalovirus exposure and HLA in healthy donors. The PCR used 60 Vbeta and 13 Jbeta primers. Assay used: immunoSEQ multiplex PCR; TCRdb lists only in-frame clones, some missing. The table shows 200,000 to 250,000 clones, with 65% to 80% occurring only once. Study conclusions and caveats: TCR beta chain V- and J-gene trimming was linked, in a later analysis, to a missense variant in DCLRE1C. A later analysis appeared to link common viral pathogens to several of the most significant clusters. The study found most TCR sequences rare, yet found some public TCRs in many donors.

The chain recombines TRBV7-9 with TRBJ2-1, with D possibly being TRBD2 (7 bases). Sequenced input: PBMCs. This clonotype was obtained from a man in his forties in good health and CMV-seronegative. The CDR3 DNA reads TGTGCCAGCAGCTTAAGGGGGGGTTCGAATGAGCAGTTCTTC. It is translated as CASSLRGGSNEQFF.